Listed here are 15 T cell receptor beta chains from one sample, sequenced in a study of vaccination effects on CD4 cells after COVID-19 (dated 2022 in TCRdb). Libraries were made using the immunoSEQ multiplex PCR assay. The table comes from immuneACCESS by way of TCRdb, which keeps in-frame sequences with V and J called. Part of the clones is missing from these tables; in studies checked, under half for an unresolved V gene and the rest for unknown reasons. This sample is represented by approximately 15,000 clones; around 75% of them were singletons. The top ten clonotypes cover roughly 23% of the sample. To identify antigen-specific CD4+ T cell clonotypes by their expansion, the ViraFEST assay first stimulated PBMC with viral peptide pools and then applied TCR sequencing. After 10 days of culture, CD4+ T cells were isolated with the EasySep CD4+ T cell isolation kit. Each participant received two doses of an mRNA SARS-CoV-2 vaccine, either BNT162b2 or mRNA-1273.

Antigen specificity for these receptors is unknown. This material consisted of CD4+ T cells from PBMCs cultured with HCoV-NL63 spike peptides, taken after COVID-19 vaccination. The intended sense of this specimen's cell subset or site label: HCoV-NL63 spike overlapping peptide pool stimulation. The receptors stem from a human donor who received a COVID-19 vaccine.

V usage is TRBV4-3 and J usage is TRBJ1-2, with 10 bases matching TRBD1. The J segment lost 4 bases and the V segment lost 1 base, leaving 6 bases of the junction unmatched. Germline loops: CDR1 LGHNA, CDR2 YSLEER. The CDR3 runs 16 residues. For the CDR3, the DNA is TGCGCCAGCAGCCAAGTTCTCCGGGACAGGGGCTATGGCTACACCTTC. Its protein is CASSQVLRDRGYGYTF.

This chain uses TRBV7-2 with TRBJ2-1, with 10 bases lining up with TRBD2. CDR1 and CDR2 (germline): SGHTA, FQGNSA. J lost 5 bases, V lost 0 bases, and 1 base had no gene match. The CDR3 loop spans 15 amino acids. Here the CDR3 reads CASSLASGGHNEQFF. CDR3 bases: TGTGCCAGCAGCTTAGCTAGCGGGGGGCACAATGAGCAGTTCTTC.

V usage is TRBV15 and J usage is TRBJ2-5; D remains ambiguous. V lost 2 bases, J lost 1 base, and 5 bases lay in between. Germline loops: CDR1 LNHNV, CDR2 YYDKDF (reference sequence). The CDR3 covers 13 residues. CDR3 nucleotide sequence: TGTGCCACCAGCAGATTCCCCCAAGAGACCCAGTACTTC. Encoded protein: CATSRFPQETQYF. The complete variable domain, with remaining parts taken from reference TRBV15 and TRBJ2-5, reads DAMVIQNPRYQVTQFGKPVTLSCSQTLNHNVMYWYQQKSSQAPKLLFHYYDKDFNNEADTPDNFQSRRPNTSFCFLDIRSPGLGDTAMYLCATSRFPQETQYFGPGTRLLVL.

This chain joins TRBV7-6 and TRBJ2-1; 9 nucleotides agree with TRBD2. Germline V gene data show CDR1 as SGHVS and CDR2 as FNYEAQ. There are 16 residues in the CDR3. V was clipped by 5 bases and J by 3 bases; unmatched bases: 8. The CDR3 DNA follows: TGTGCCAGCAGCCTAGGAGCGGGGGGAGTCTACAATGAGCAGTTCTTC. Translated, it gives CASSLGAGGVYNEQFF.

The chain is built from TRBV18 and TRBJ1-2, with D unclear. Germline V gives CDR1 KGHSH, CDR2 LQKENI. The CDR3 extends over 14 amino acids. Trimming removed 3 bases at V and 7 bases at J, with 15 bases between. The CDR3 protein is CASSPPDGVGGYTF. Here the CDR3 DNA reads TGTGCCAGCTCACCCCCGGACGGGGTGGGTGGCTACACCTTC.

The chain carries TRBV5-4 and TRBJ1-1, with unresolved D. Germline V lookup: CDR1 SGHNT, CDR2 YYREEE (reference sequence). This CDR3 has 14 amino acids. Trimming stripped 3 bases from V and 4 bases from J, with 13 bases between. The CDR3 sequence is CASSSTGSTTEAFF. For the CDR3, the DNA is TGTGCCAGCAGCTCTACCGGCAGTACCACTGAAGCTTTCTTT.

This clone was counted a single time. The chain links TRBV6-1 to TRBJ1-2; unclear D gene. Germline V lookup: CDR1 MNHNS, CDR2 SASEGT. Trimming left V 2 bases short and J 4 bases short, with 8 bases between. The CDR3 is made up of 13 amino acids. CDR3 region: CASSEQRLYGYTF. For the CDR3, the DNA is TGTGCCAGCAGTGAACAACGGCTCTATGGCTACACCTTC.

This chain links TRBV5-1 with TRBJ1-1; tentative D call: TRBD1 (6 bases). The V end lost 3 bases, the J end lost 2 bases, and 17 bases lay between the germline ends. The CDR3 spans 16 residues. The germline CDR1 and CDR2 sequences are SGHRS and YFSETQ. For the CDR3, the DNA is TGCGCCAGCAGCTCCCAGGGAGCAGGGGCCAACACTGAAGCTTTCTTT. This translates into CASSSQGAGANTEAFF.

The CDR3 loop is CASRPWTSQDTQYF. The CDR3 nucleotides are TGTGCCAGCAGACCTTGGACTAGTCAAGATACGCAGTATTTT. The chain joins TRBV6-5 to TRBJ2-3, with TRBD2 identical over 7 bases. V gave up 6 bases and J gave up 5 bases; unmatched junction bases: 8. The germline V gene has CDR1 MNHEY and CDR2 SVGAGI. The CDR3 is 14 residues long.

In this sample, this clone turned up once. The rearrangement links TRBV6-5 to TRBJ2-1; TRBD1 matches 8 bases. V was clipped by 6 bases and J by 2 bases; unmatched bases: 3. Germline values: CDR1 MNHEY, CDR2 SVGAGI. The CDR3 spans 14 residues. The CDR3 bases are TGTGCCAGCAGCGGGACAGGAACCTACAATGAGCAGTTCTTC. Translating gives CASSGTGTYNEQFF.

The chain links TRBV9 to TRBJ2-3; 9 nucleotides line up with TRBD2. This CDR3 region has 16 residues. V was clipped by 0 bases and J by 3 bases; unmatched bases: 5. Looked up from germline, CDR1 is SGDLS and CDR2 is YYNGEE. CDR3 nucleotides: TGTGCCAGCAGCGTAGGGCGGGGGGGCCCGACAGATACGCAGTATTTT. Translated: CASSVGRGGPTDTQYF.

The V and J genes are TRBV3-1 (or the pseudogene TRBV3-2) and TRBJ2-1; 10 bases fit TRBD2. Germline CDR1 reads LGHDT; CDR2 reads YNNKEL (reference sequence). V dropped 4 bases and J dropped 5; count of bases not matched to a gene: 5. The CDR3 totals 15 residues. The CDR3 nucleotides are TGTGCCAGCAGCCCCATAGCGGGGGGCCACAATGAGCAGTTCTTC. Translation gives CASSPIAGGHNEQFF.

This rearrangement joins TRBV4-2 to TRBJ1-6; 7 bases line up with TRBD1. The CDR3 loop spans 15 amino acids. V lost 2 bases to trimming and J lost 6 bases; unmatched junction nucleotides: 4. The germline V gene encodes CDR1 LGHNA and CDR2 YNFKEQ. The CDR3 DNA is TGTGCCAGCAGCCAAAGACAGGGACGTAATTCACCCCTCCACTTT. Encoded protein: CASSQRQGRNSPLHF.

The rearrangement uses TRBV2 and TRBJ2-1; weak D call: TRBD1 (6 bases). The V gene lost 8 bases and the J gene lost 9 bases, with 23 bases spanning the gap. This CDR3 is built from 15 residues. Germline V gene data show CDR1 as SNHLY and CDR2 as FYNNEI. Here the CDR3 DNA reads TGTGCCAGCCGCTCTAGTACAGGGACCTACGGTGAGCAGTTCTTC. Translated: CASRSSTGTYGEQFF.

This chain links TRBV30 with TRBJ1-5; D is unclear. This CDR3 has 16 amino acids. The V end lost 2 bases, the J end lost 0 bases, and 14 bases lay between the germline ends. Per the germline V gene, CDR1 is GTSNPN and CDR2 is SVGIG (reference sequence). The CDR3 DNA sequence: TGTGCCTGGAGTACTGGAGGGTCCCTTAGCAATCAGCCCCAGCATTTT. Encoded protein: CAWSTGGSLSNQPQHF.